The clone carrying this TCR beta chain came up a few times. The target antigen is unknown. A process of 5'RACE template switching, which added a universal primer site and UMIs, was used to make TCR cDNA. TCRdb re-analysed the 5' RACE reads in MiXCR, keeping a single row per CDR3 protein. Of nearly 350,000 distinct CDR3 sequences listed, about 7.8% were seen once; the top ten hold approximately 18%. The CDR3 covers 14 residues. Germline lookup yields CDR1 SGHTA and CDR2 FQGNSA. Trimming took 3 bases from V and 6 from J; bases not matched to a gene: 5. This entry belongs to a study of T cells after yellow fever vaccination. Study observations and caveats: Some clonotypes were seen in both the CD4 and the CD8 compartments. These made up a small share and likely arose from convergent recombination. There was a possibility that FACS-sorted repertoires contained abundant clonotypes contaminating from the bulk population.

The chain recombines TRBV7-2 with TRBJ1-5; 7 nucleotides line up with TRBD1. The source material was PBMCs, sampled 35 to 50 days after the first yellow fever vaccination. The TCR comes from a man aged 18-30 years who received the YFV17D yellow fever vaccine. This CDR3 is CASSFRGAGQPQHF. DNA of the CDR3: TGTGCCAGCAGCTTCAGGGGGGCCGGTCAGCCCCAGCATTTT.